This T cell receptor (beta chain) was identified in a study of T-cell memory formation after mild COVID-19. Findings and limits, study-wide: Day 15 to 85 contracting clones showed balanced CD4/CD8; later expanders leaned CD4+. Mainly in CM and EM were contracting CD4+ clones; CD8+ were in EMRA. Pre-infection memory contained some responding clones, which suggested that cross-reactive memory had joined.

From the 5' RACE reads, TCRdb called clonotypes with MiXCR, one entry per CDR3 protein. The sample carries roughly 110,000 distinct CDR3 sequences, over 15% recorded once. This clonotype is categorized as medium-sized (0.01 to 0.1%). Its antigen is undetermined. Trimming stripped 6 bases from V and 4 bases from J, with 14 bases between. This CDR3 region has 14 residues. The sequence was obtained from an adult woman who had mild COVID-19 (a few samples of this study predate the infection). Cell type and time point are not known. The sample was PBMCs or a T cell subset sorted from them (not recorded which). The chain has TRBV12-3 or TRBV12-4 and TRBJ2-3; a weak D match, TRBD2 (6 bases). For the CDR3, the DNA is TGTGCCAGCAGCCCCCACGGGGGTGCAGATACGCAGTATTTT. As protein: CASSPHGGADTQYF.